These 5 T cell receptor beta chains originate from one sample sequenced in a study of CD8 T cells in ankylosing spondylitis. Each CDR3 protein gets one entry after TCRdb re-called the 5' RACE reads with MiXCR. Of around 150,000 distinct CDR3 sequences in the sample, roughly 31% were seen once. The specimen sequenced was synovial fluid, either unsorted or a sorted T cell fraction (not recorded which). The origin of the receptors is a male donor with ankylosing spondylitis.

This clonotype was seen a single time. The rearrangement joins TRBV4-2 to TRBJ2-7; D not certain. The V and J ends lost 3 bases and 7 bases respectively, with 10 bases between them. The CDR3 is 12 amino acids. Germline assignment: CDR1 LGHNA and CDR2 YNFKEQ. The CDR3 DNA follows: TGTGCCAGCAGCCAGCCTTTCGGGGAGCAGTACTTC. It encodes CASSQPFGEQYF.

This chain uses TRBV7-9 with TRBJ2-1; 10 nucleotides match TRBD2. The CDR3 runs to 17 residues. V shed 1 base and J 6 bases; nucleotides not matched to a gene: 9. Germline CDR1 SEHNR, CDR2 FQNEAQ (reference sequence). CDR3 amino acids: CASSLEQSGRALNEQFF. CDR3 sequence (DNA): TGTGCCAGCAGCTTAGAACAAAGCGGGAGGGCCCTCAATGAGCAGTTCTTC. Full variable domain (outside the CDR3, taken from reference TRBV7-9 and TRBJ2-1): DTGVSQNPRHKITKRGQNVTFRCDPISEHNRLYWYRQTLGQGPEFLTYFQNEAQLEKSRLLSDRFSAERPKGSFSTLEIQRTEQGDSAMYLCASSLEQSGRALNEQFFGPGTRLTVL.

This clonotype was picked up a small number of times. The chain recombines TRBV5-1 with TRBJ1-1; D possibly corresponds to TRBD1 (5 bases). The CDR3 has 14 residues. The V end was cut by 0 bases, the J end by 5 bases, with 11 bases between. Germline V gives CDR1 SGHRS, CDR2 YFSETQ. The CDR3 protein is CASSLETKGTEAFF. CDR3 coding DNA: TGCGCCAGCAGCTTGGAAACCAAGGGGACTGAAGCTTTCTTT.

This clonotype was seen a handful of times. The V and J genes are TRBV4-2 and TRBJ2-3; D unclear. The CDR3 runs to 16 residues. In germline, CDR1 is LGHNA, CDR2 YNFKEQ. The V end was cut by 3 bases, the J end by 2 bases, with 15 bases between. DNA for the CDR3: TGTGCCAGCAGCCATAACCCTTCCTCGGACACAGATACGCAGTATTTT. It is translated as CASSHNPSSDTDTQYF.

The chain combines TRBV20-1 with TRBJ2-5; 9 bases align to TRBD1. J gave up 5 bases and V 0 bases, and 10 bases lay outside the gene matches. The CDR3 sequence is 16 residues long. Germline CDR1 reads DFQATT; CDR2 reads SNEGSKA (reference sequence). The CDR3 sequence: CSARDSGQGFYETQYF. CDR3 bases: TGCAGTGCTAGAGATAGCGGACAGGGGTTTTATGAGACCCAGTACTTC.